This T cell receptor beta chain was captured in a study of T cells after yellow fever vaccination. The CDR3 loop spans 14 amino acids. The germline CDR1 and CDR2 sequences are MNHEY and SVGEGT. Trimming removed 0 bases from V and 5 bases from J, with 10 bases in between. There are many counts of this clonotype. Using its own MiXCR run on the 5' RACE reads, TCRdb lists one record per CDR3 protein. The sample consists of 100,000 to 150,000 distinct CDR3 sequences, roughly 8.2% of them appearing once. The specimen comprised CD8+ T cells sorted from PBMCs, sampled on the day of the yellow fever booster vaccination. The chain carries TRBV6-2 or TRBV6-3 and TRBJ1-1; D gene ambiguous. This clonotype was obtained from a man between 18 and 29 years old who received the YFV17D yellow fever vaccine. CDR3 amino acids: CASSYSAGGTEAFF. In nucleotides, the CDR3 is TGTGCCAGCAGTTACTCGGCGGGAGGGACTGAAGCTTTCTTT.